One and the same sample provided the 16 T cell receptor beta chains below, sequenced in a study of vaccination and CD4 T cells after COVID-19. Treatment noted: roughly 10-day PBMC culture with coronavirus spike peptide pools or control peptides (ViraFEST assay). Antigen specificity for these receptors is unknown. Scientists ran DNA taken from cultured CD4+ T cells through the Oncomine TCR Beta short-read assay for sequencing. MiXCR was run by TCRdb on the PCR reads, yielding one entry per CDR3 protein. Of about 3,300 distinct CDR3 sequences listed, 60% to 80% are singletons. The sample comprised CD4+ T cells from blood, cultured in vitro. The source is a human donor who had recovered from COVID-19.

V gene TRBV7-2 combines with J gene TRBJ1-2; no reliable D call. V dropped 1 base and J dropped 4 bases, with 10 bases sitting between them. This CDR3 contains 14 residues. Germline values: CDR1 SGHTA, CDR2 FQGNSA. The CDR3: CASSLERGGYGYTF. The CDR3 region has the DNA TGTGCCAGCAGCTTAGAACGGGGTGGCTATGGCTACACCTTC.

The chain has TRBV9 and TRBJ1-1, with D possibly TRBD1 on 6 matching bases. Between the trimmed V and J ends, which lost 3 bases and 12 bases, there was a span of 18 bases. Germline V lookup: CDR1 SGDLS, CDR2 YYNGEE. The CDR3 extends over 13 amino acids. CDR3 nucleotides: TGTGCCAGCAGCGCCTCCTCTGGGGGGGCGACTTTCTTT. This gives the protein CASSASSGGATFF.

The J gene is TRBJ1-2, the V gene TRBV20-1; weak D call: TRBD1 (5 bases). Trimming shortened V by 1 base and J by 13 bases, and 16 bases separated the two germline ends. The germline gives CDR1 DFQATT, CDR2 SNEGSKA (reference sequence). The CDR3 covers 12 residues. The CDR3, as DNA: TGCAGTGCTAGAGTTCAATCTGGGACGTCCACCTTC. This sequence encodes CSARVQSGTSTF.

The V and J genes are TRBV7-3 and TRBJ2-2; 7 positions agree with TRBD2. CDR3 length equals 15 residues. Germline V lookup: CDR1 SGHTA, CDR2 FQGTGA. Trimming cost V 2 bases and J 7 bases; bases outside gene matches: 7. The CDR3: CASSLFGGRDGELFF. The CDR3 DNA reads TGTGCCAGCAGCTTATTCGGAGGGAGGGACGGGGAGCTGTTTTTT.

The chain is built from TRBV2 and TRBJ1-2, with 10 bases that match TRBD1. Germline values: CDR1 SNHLY, CDR2 FYNNEI. Trimming removed 7 bases from V and 12 bases from J; junction bases left unmatched: 5. The CDR3 has 11 residues. This CDR3 is CASTRQGANTF. CDR3 DNA: TGTGCCAGCACGAGACAGGGGGCTAACACCTTC.

This chain links TRBV7-2 with TRBJ1-5; D call uncertain. The V gene's germline CDR1 is SGHTA and CDR2 FQGNSA. V lost 1 base to trimming and J lost 6 bases, with 4 bases between them. This CDR3 comprises 12 residues. CDR3 nucleotide sequence: TGTGCCAGCAGCTTAGACAGTCAGCCCCAGCATTTT. This sequence encodes CASSLDSQPQHF. Complete variable domain (other parts from reference TRBV7-2 and TRBJ1-5): GAGVSQSPSNKVTEKGKDVELRCDPISGHTALYWYRQSLGQGLEFLIYFQGNSAPDKSGLPSDRFSAERTGGSVSTLTIQRTQQEDSAVYLCASSLDSQPQHFGDGTRLSIL.

This clonotype rates as large. V and J are TRBV15 and TRBJ1-2, with 9 bases lining up with TRBD1. Losses at the gene ends were 8 bases for V and 4 bases for J; bases not matched to a gene: 11. The CDR3 extends over 15 amino acids. Germline loops: CDR1 LNHNV, CDR2 YYDKDF (reference sequence). The CDR3 DNA reads TGTGCCACCGCTACCAGGACAGGGGTCCTCTATGGCTACACCTTC. This gives the protein CATATRTGVLYGYTF.

This clonotype was detected only a few times. The DNA of the CDR3 is TGTGCCAGCAGTTACCCCCCGGGGACAGGATCAACTAATGAAAAACTGTTTTTT. This gives the protein CASSYPPGTGSTNEKLFF. This chain connects TRBV6-5 to TRBJ1-4; 8 bases align to TRBD1. CDR1 is MNHEY, CDR2 SVGAGI, per germline. The CDR3 totals 18 residues. J was trimmed by 0 bases and V by 2 bases; bases with no gene match: 8.

The rearrangement uses TRBV12-3 or TRBV12-4 and TRBJ2-7, with D hard to call. The CDR3 covers 12 residues. The V end lost 3 bases, the J end lost 5 bases, and 8 bases lay between the germline ends. As DNA, the CDR3 is TGTGCCAGCAGTTTTCGGCAGGACGAGCAGTACTTC. As protein: CASSFRQDEQYF.

Of note for this clonotype: The junction and the germline gene differ at one end; a read error may be behind it. V usage is TRBV7-9 and J usage is TRBJ1-2; D not resolved. Germline loops: CDR1 SEHNR, CDR2 FQNEAQ (reference sequence). The CDR3 is 14 amino acids. The CDR3 DNA is TGCGCCAGCAGCTTGGTGGCGGAATCCTATGGCTACACCTTC. Protein sequence: CASSLVAESYGYTF.

This clonotype is large within its sample. The CDR3 is CSAGPDRGRTGYTF. The CDR3 nucleotides read TGCAGTGCTGGACCGGACAGGGGGCGGACGGGCTACACCTTC. This chain joins TRBV20-1 and TRBJ1-2; 11 bases match TRBD1. This CDR3 has 14 residues. V dropped 5 bases and J dropped 8; count of bases not matched to a gene: 10. The V gene's germline CDR1 is DFQATT and CDR2 SNEGSKA (reference sequence).

The chain links TRBV12-3 or TRBV12-4 to TRBJ1-5, with unresolved D. Trimming cost V 5 bases and J 4 bases, with 12 bases left between them. This CDR3 has 14 amino acids. Written as DNA, the CDR3 is TGTGCCAGCAGTCAACGTCCGGGGAATCAGCCCCAGCATTTT. Its protein is CASSQRPGNQPQHF.

The J gene is TRBJ2-5, the V gene TRBV19; D is tentatively TRBD1 or TRBD2 (6 bases each). The CDR3 spans 13 residues. Trimming cost V 7 bases and J 9 bases, with 18 bases left between them. From germline, CDR1 is LNHDA and CDR2 SQIVND (reference sequence). CDR3 nucleotide sequence: TGTGCCAGTAAAGAAGGGGCCGGGGGCGCCCAGTACTTC. Translation: CASKEGAGGAQYF.

This chain links TRBV27 with TRBJ2-2; TRBD1 matches 7 bases. V shed 6 bases and J 4 bases; nucleotides not matched to a gene: 8. This CDR3 comprises 15 residues. Germline CDR1 MNHEY, CDR2 SMNVEV (reference sequence). The CDR3 protein is CASRLEGARTGELFF. The DNA of the CDR3 is TGTGCCAGCAGGCTAGAGGGGGCGCGCACCGGGGAGCTGTTTTTT.

The chain joins TRBV6-1 to TRBJ2-3; D might be TRBD2 (5 bases). The CDR3 is 15 residues long. The ends were cut back, 7 bases at V and 0 bases at J, with 14 bases in the middle. Germline V CDR1 and CDR2: MNHNS, SASEGT. This CDR3 reads CASKLSAASTDTQYF. In DNA form, the CDR3 reads TGTGCCAGCAAACTTAGCGCGGCTAGCACAGATACGCAGTATTTT.

Turning to this clonotype: The junction and the germline gene differ at one end; a read error may be behind it. V usage is TRBV19 and J usage is TRBJ1-2; 9 positions agree with TRBD1. Looked up from germline, CDR1 is LNHDA and CDR2 is SQIVND (reference sequence). The CDR3 runs to 16 residues. CDR3 in DNA: TGTGCCTGTAGTACCATACAGGGGGCGTTAAGCTATGGCTACACCTTC. Protein: CACSTIQGALSYGYTF.